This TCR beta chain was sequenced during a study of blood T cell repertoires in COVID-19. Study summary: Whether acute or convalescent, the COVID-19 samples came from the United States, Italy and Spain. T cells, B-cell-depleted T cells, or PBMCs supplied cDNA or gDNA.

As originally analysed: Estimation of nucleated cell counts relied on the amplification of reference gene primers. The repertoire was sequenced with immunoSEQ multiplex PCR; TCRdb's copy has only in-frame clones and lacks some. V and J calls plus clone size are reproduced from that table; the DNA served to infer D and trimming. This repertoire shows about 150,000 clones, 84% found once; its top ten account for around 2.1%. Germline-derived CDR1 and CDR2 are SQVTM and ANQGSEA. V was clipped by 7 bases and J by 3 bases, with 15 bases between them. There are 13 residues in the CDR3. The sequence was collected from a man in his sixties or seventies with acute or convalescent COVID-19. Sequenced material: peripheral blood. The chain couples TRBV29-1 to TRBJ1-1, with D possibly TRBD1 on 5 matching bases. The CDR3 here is CSASQSGDTEAFF. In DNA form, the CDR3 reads TGCAGCGCATCCCAATCGGGGGACACTGAAGCTTTCTTT. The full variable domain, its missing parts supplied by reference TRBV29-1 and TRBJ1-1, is SAVISQKPSRDICQRGTSLTIQCQVDSQVTMMFWYRQQPGQSLTLIATANQGSEATYESGFVIDKFPISRPNLTFSTLTVSNMSPEDSSIYLCSASQSGDTEAFFGQGTRLTVV.